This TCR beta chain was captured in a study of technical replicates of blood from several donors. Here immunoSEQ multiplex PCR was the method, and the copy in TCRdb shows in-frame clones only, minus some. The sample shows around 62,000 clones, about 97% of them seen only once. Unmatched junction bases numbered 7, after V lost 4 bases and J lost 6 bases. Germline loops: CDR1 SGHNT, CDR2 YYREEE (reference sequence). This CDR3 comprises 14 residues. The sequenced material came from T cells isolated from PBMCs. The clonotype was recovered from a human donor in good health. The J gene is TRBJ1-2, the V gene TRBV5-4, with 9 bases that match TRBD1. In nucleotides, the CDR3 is TGTGCCAGCAGCCGGACAGGGGAAGGCCATGGCTACACCTTC. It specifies CASSRTGEGHGYTF.